These 12 T cell receptor beta chains were sequenced from one sample in a study of regulatory T cells in long-lasting Graves disease. TCR beta libraries were built with iRepertoire HTBI primers and Arm-PCR of CDR3 regions. TCRdb passed the multiplex PCR reads through MiXCR, listing each CDR3 protein once. Of 350,000 to 550,000 distinct CDR3 sequences in the sample, 14% were seen once. As to time point: newly diagnosed GD, antithyroid drugs for less than 3 months. TCR sequences were obtained from RNA taken from PBMCs. This same sample was also taken into another study, of T cells in Graves' hyperthyroidism and ophthalmopathy.

The material was peripheral blood mononuclear cells (PBMCs), obtained at new diagnosis, from a patient treated with antithyroid drugs. These receptors all come from a woman between 45 and 60 years old with Graves disease.

This clonotype has more than one count but fewer than ten. The V gene is TRBV5-1, the J gene TRBJ2-3, with 8 bases matching TRBD2. CDR1 is SGHRS and CDR2 is YFSETQ in the germline V gene. The CDR3 is made up of 17 amino acids. Trimming cost V 0 bases and J 1 base; bases outside gene matches: 7. CDR3 region: CASSLASTSGRTDTQYF. The CDR3 nucleotides are TGCGCCAGCAGCTTGGCCTCTACTAGCGGCCGCACAGATACGCAGTATTTT.

As DNA, the CDR3 is TGTGCCAGCAGTTACCTAGGGGGAGGGGCTAGCACAGATACGCAGTATTTT. Amino acids: CASSYLGGGASTDTQYF. This chain links TRBV6-5 with TRBJ2-3, with a weak D call TRBD2 (7 bases). V gave up 2 bases and J gave up 0 bases, with 15 bases separating them. CDR1 and CDR2 (germline): MNHEY, SVGAGI. CDR3 length: 17 residues.

The CDR3: CSASWPSGNFRNEQFF. Written as DNA, the CDR3 is TGCAGTGCATCGTGGCCTAGCGGGAATTTCCGCAATGAGCAGTTCTTC. This chain joins TRBV20-1 and TRBJ2-1; 9 nucleotides align to TRBD2. From germline, CDR1 is DFQATT and CDR2 SNEGSKA (reference sequence). Trimming removed 6 bases from V and 6 bases from J; junction bases left unmatched: 15. The CDR3 has 16 amino acids.

The table lists this clonotype with many counts. The rearrangement joins TRBV5-1 to TRBJ2-1; D is unclear. V dropped 0 bases and J dropped 2 bases, with 6 bases sitting between them. Per the germline V gene, CDR1 is SGHRS and CDR2 is YFSETQ. The CDR3 has 14 amino acids. The CDR3 region is CASSLEEPYNEQFF. The CDR3 DNA reads TGCGCCAGCAGCTTGGAGGAGCCCTACAATGAGCAGTTCTTC.

The V call is TRBV19, the J call TRBJ2-1, with 10 bases fitting TRBD2. Germline CDR1 and CDR2: LNHDA and SQIVND (reference sequence). The CDR3 loop spans 14 amino acids. Trimming cost V 3 bases and J 7 bases; bases outside gene matches: 3. For the CDR3, the DNA is TGTGCCAGTAGTATCTCTAGCGGGAGTAATGAGCAGTTCTTC. Protein sequence: CASSISSGSNEQFF.

This clonotype showed up just a few times. This chain uses TRBV5-1 with TRBJ2-5; perhaps TRBD1 as D (6 bases). Per the germline V gene, CDR1 is SGHRS and CDR2 is YFSETQ. V dropped 0 bases and J dropped 5 bases, with 14 bases sitting between them. The CDR3 is 15 amino acids. Here the CDR3 DNA reads TGCGCCAGCAGCTTGGACAGGGTGGTAGTGGAGACCCAGTACTTC. This codes for CASSLDRVVVETQYF.

Worth noting for this clonotype: A much larger clonotype is one base distant, so this may be a read error. The gene calls are TRBV6-5 and TRBJ2-5, with TRBD2 matching 7 bases. CDR3 length: 16 amino acids. Germline V lookup: CDR1 MNHEY, CDR2 SVGAGI. The CDR3 region has the DNA TGTGTCAGCAGTTACTCGGGACTACAGTACCAAGAGACCCAGTACTTC. Translation gives CVSSYSGLQYQETQYF.

This clonotype showed up just a few times. This sequence joins TRBV5-6 and TRBJ2-1; D ambiguous. The CDR3 length is 15 residues. CDR1 SGHDT and CDR2 YYEEEE come from the germline V gene. Trimming pared 4 bases from V and 0 bases from J, leaving 11 bases between. CDR3 bases: TGTGCCAGCAGCCTCCTCCCGAGCTCCTACAATGAGCAGTTCTTC. This gives the protein CASSLLPSSYNEQFF. Together with reference TRBV5-6 and TRBJ2-1, the CDR3 gives the full variable domain: DAGVTQSPTHLIKTRGQQVTLRCSPKSGHDTVSWYQQALGQGPQFIFQYYEEEERQRGNFPDRFSGHQFPNYSSELNVNALLLGDSALYLCASSLLPSSYNEQFFGPGTRLTVL.

This clonotype has more than one count but fewer than ten. This chain links TRBV11-1 with TRBJ1-4; D remains unclear. Near its end, the DNA agrees better with TRBJ2-2, so the J call may be wrong. The CDR3 has 12 residues. Germline loops: CDR1 SGHAT, CDR2 FQDESV (reference sequence). CDR3 protein: CASSSDGVELFF. CDR3 DNA sequence: TGTGCCAGCAGCAGTGACGGTGTGGAGCTGTTTTTT.

In its sample, this clonotype was seen many times. The rearrangement links TRBV2 to TRBJ1-5, with TRBD1 matching over 7 bases. CDR1 and CDR2 (germline): SNHLY, FYNNEI. This CDR3 comprises 14 residues. V lost 5 bases and J lost 4; bases outside the gene matches: 5. CDR3 bases: TGTGCCAGCAGTCAAACCAGGGGGAATCAGCCCCAGCATTTT. This translates into CASSQTRGNQPQHF.

In its sample, this clonotype was seen many times. V and J are TRBV11-2 and TRBJ2-7, with 9 bases that match TRBD1. Germline assignment: CDR1 SGHAT and CDR2 FQNNGV. V gave up 0 bases and J gave up 4 bases; unmatched junction bases: 7. The CDR3 extends over 16 amino acids. Written as DNA, the CDR3 is TGTGCCAGCAGCTTAGATCAGGGACAGGGTCGTTACGAGCAGTACTTC. Amino acid sequence: CASSLDQGQGRYEQYF.

This clonotype was recorded many times. This rearrangement joins TRBV20-1 to TRBJ2-5, with D unclear. V was pared by 0 bases and J by 5 bases, with 19 bases between. The CDR3 totals 16 residues. Germline CDR1 DFQATT, CDR2 SNEGSKA (reference sequence). Here the CDR3 DNA reads TGCAGTGCTAGAGATCTTTTCGGACCCTTGTCGGAGACCCAGTACTTC. Encoded protein: CSARDLFGPLSETQYF.